The rows below give T cell receptor beta chains drawn from one sample of a study of HIV-infected children after antiretroviral therapy interruption. TCRdb independently ran MiXCR on the 3' RACE reads; one entry per CDR3 protein. The sample holds 40,000 to 50,000 distinct CDR3 sequences, 4.3% seen once. The sample in question was CD45RA+ CD4+ T cells from PBMCs, pooled from several time points, obtained from a donor given antiretroviral therapy, either interrupted or continuous. These receptors were obtained from a pool of human donors with HIV. The CDR3 runs from the conserved cysteine through the conserved F or W.

j_gene: TRBJ2-3; v_gene: TRBV5-1; CDR3aa: CASSLAPDTQYF
j_gene: TRBJ2-3; v_gene: TRBV5-8; CDR3aa: CASSRLAFASTDTQYF
j_gene: TRBJ1-5; v_gene: TRBV19; CDR3aa: CASSPKPVGNQPQHF
j_gene: TRBJ1-2; v_gene: TRBV28; CDR3aa: CASSSGYYTF
j_gene: TRBJ1-2; v_gene: TRBV4-1; CDR3aa: CASSQDLALYGYTF
j_gene: TRBJ2-1; v_gene: TRBV6-4; CDR3aa: CASSDNGGVDEQFF
j_gene: TRBJ1-1; v_gene: TRBV7-2; CDR3aa: CASSSQPAQGTAFF
j_gene: TRBJ2-7; v_gene: TRBV20-1; CDR3aa: CSAAGGNSYEQYF
j_gene: TRBJ2-3; v_gene: TRBV12-3/TRBV12-4; CDR3aa: CASTLLGGPWDTQYF
j_gene: TRBJ2-3; v_gene: TRBV5-1; CDR3aa: CASSTTGLSTDTQYF
j_gene: TRBJ1-5; v_gene: TRBV2; CDR3aa: CASRGGDINQPQHF
j_gene: TRBJ1-5; v_gene: TRBV28; CDR3aa: CASSRTGGSNQPQHF
j_gene: TRBJ1-1; v_gene: TRBV12-5; CDR3aa: CASGLVVQGANTEAFF
j_gene: TRBJ2-2; v_gene: TRBV13; CDR3aa: CASSSNTGELFF
j_gene: TRBJ1-2; v_gene: TRBV28; CDR3aa: CASRTANYGYTF
j_gene: TRBJ2-3; v_gene: TRBV10-2; CDR3aa: CASGESHDTQYF
j_gene: TRBJ1-1; v_gene: TRBV4-1; CDR3aa: CASSQLPGGNTEAFF
j_gene: TRBJ1-2; v_gene: TRBV9; CDR3aa: CASYGLSNGYTF
j_gene: TRBJ2-7; v_gene: TRBV5-1; CDR3aa: CASSPDREQYF
j_gene: TRBJ1-2; v_gene: TRBV11-2; CDR3aa: CASRRAGTGYGYTF
j_gene: TRBJ2-1; v_gene: TRBV29-1; CDR3aa: CSVWTGAGRGEQFF
j_gene: TRBJ2-2; v_gene: TRBV12-3/TRBV12-4; CDR3aa: CASSFVSTEDWLFF
j_gene: TRBJ2-3; v_gene: TRBV7-2; CDR3aa: CASSFASRGGTSTDTQYF
j_gene: TRBJ1-6; v_gene: TRBV21-1; CDR3aa: CASSKDRIATYNSPLHF
j_gene: TRBJ2-1; v_gene: TRBV5-1; CDR3aa: CASSLMQGEDEQFF
j_gene: TRBJ2-4; v_gene: TRBV25-1; CDR3aa: CASSDSGSLAKNIQYF
j_gene: TRBJ1-5; v_gene: TRBV28; CDR3aa: CASRPTNNQPQHF